The 27 T cell receptor beta chains listed next were all sequenced from one sample in a study of cytomegalovirus exposure and HLA in healthy donors. PCR employed 60 Vbeta and 13 Jbeta primers. Profiled with immunoSEQ multiplex PCR; TCRdb holds only in-frame clones, not every one. The sample includes roughly 160,000 clones, 75% of them seen just once. The specimen was PBMCs. The source is a middle-aged woman in good health and CMV-seropositive.

The chain is built from TRBV7-9 and TRBJ2-1; no definite D call. Germline lookup yields CDR1 SEHNR and CDR2 FQNEAQ (reference sequence). The CDR3 length is 14 residues. V was shortened by 1 base and J by 9 bases, with 13 bases between the two germline ends. CDR3 DNA: TGTGCCAGCAGCTTAGGGTCAATCACGGGTGAGCAGTTCTTC. Translation: CASSLGSITGEQFF.

The chain employs TRBV9 and TRBJ2-7; 12 positions agree with TRBD1. J gave up 6 bases and V 3 bases, and 10 bases lay outside the gene matches. The V gene's germline CDR1 is SGDLS and CDR2 YYNGEE. CDR3 length: 16 residues. CDR3 sequence reads: CASSASPGQGASEQYF. CDR3 bases: TGTGCCAGCAGCGCCTCACCGGGACAGGGGGCTAGCGAGCAGTACTTC.

The V call is TRBV27, the J call TRBJ1-2; D remains unclear. V lost 8 bases and J 4 bases, leaving 14 bases between the germline ends. The CDR3 consists of 13 residues. The germline gives CDR1 MNHEY, CDR2 SMNVEV (reference sequence). The CDR3 DNA reads TGTGCCAGCTCCCCGGGATTGGGCTATGGCTACACCTTC. Amino acid sequence: CASSPGLGYGYTF.

The chain combines TRBV7-3 with TRBJ2-2; D perhaps matches TRBD2 (6 bases). Trimming cost V 3 bases and J 3 bases, with 20 bases left between them. The germline V gene encodes CDR1 SGHTA and CDR2 FQGTGA. The CDR3 has 18 amino acids. The CDR3 sequence: CASSLGLWRGPDTGELFF. The CDR3 region has the DNA TGTGCCAGCAGCTTGGGTTTGTGGCGGGGACCGGACACCGGGGAGCTGTTTTTT.

The V gene is TRBV28, the J gene TRBJ2-7, with a weak D call TRBD1 (6 bases). V gave up 6 bases and J gave up 1 base, with 13 bases separating them. Germline CDR1 MDHEN, CDR2 SYDVKM. The CDR3 is 14 residues long. This CDR3 is CASRAGTISYEQYF. CDR3 sequence (DNA): TGTGCCAGCAGAGCCGGGACAATATCCTACGAGCAGTACTTC.

The rearrangement links TRBV27 to TRBJ2-2; D might be TRBD1 (5 bases). CDR1 and CDR2 (germline): MNHEY, SMNVEV (reference sequence). This CDR3 has 13 amino acids. Trimming left V 5 bases short and J 9 bases short, with 13 bases between. The chain's CDR3 is CASSPTGDRELFF. CDR3 nucleotide sequence: TGTGCCAGCAGTCCTACAGGAGACAGGGAGCTGTTTTTT.

This clone has just a few counts. The V gene is TRBV28, the J gene TRBJ2-7; perhaps TRBD2 as D (6 bases). The CDR3 is 13 amino acids. The germline V and J ends were trimmed by 3 bases and 2 bases, with 8 bases remaining between them. From germline, CDR1 is MDHEN and CDR2 SYDVKM. The CDR3 nucleotides read TGTGCCAGCAGTTTGCCGGGGGCCTACGAGCAGTACTTC. The encoded protein is CASSLPGAYEQYF.

The V gene is TRBV5-1, the J gene TRBJ1-3; D is ambiguous. V lost 0 bases, J lost 2 bases, and 15 bases lay in between. This CDR3 has 17 amino acids. In germline, CDR1 is SGHRS, CDR2 YFSETQ. As DNA, the CDR3 is TGCGCCAGCAGCTTGGGTCTAAATGTGGTTCCTGGAAACACCATATATTTT. Translated: CASSLGLNVVPGNTIYF.

The chain joins TRBV29-1 to TRBJ2-5, with 9 nucleotides matching TRBD2. The CDR3 runs to 12 residues. The germline V gene has CDR1 SQVTM and CDR2 ANQGSEA. The J segment lost 5 bases and the V segment lost 6 bases, leaving 4 bases of the junction unmatched. For the CDR3, the DNA is TGCAGCGTGGAAAGCGGGGGGGAGACCCAGTACTTC. Its protein is CSVESGGETQYF.

The rearrangement joins TRBV18 to TRBJ2-2, with TRBD1 matching 7 bases. V was clipped by 2 bases and J by 4 bases; unmatched bases: 7. The CDR3 sequence is 16 residues long. Germline V gene lookup returns CDR1 KGHSH and CDR2 LQKENI. CDR3 region: CASSPTPPGGTGELFF. CDR3 nucleotide sequence: TGTGCCAGCTCACCAACACCCCCAGGGGGCACCGGGGAGCTGTTTTTT.

The chain is built from TRBV9 and TRBJ1-1; no clear D. The CDR3 has 14 residues. CDR1 and CDR2 (germline): SGDLS, YYNGEE. The ends were cut back, 5 bases at V and 3 bases at J, with 14 bases in the middle. This chain's CDR3 is CASSVEAGYTEAFF. Here the CDR3 DNA reads TGTGCCAGCAGTGTCGAAGCAGGTTACACTGAAGCTTTCTTT.

This chain joins TRBV9 and TRBJ2-3; weak D call: TRBD2 (7 bases). CDR3 length: 21 amino acids. V was shortened by 0 bases and J by 2 bases, with 28 bases between the two germline ends. Germline V gene data show CDR1 as SGDLS and CDR2 as YYNGEE. The CDR3 spells CASSVVAEGGGHSYPTDTQYF. CDR3 bases: TGTGCCAGCAGCGTAGTTGCCGAGGGGGGGGGACATTCCTACCCCACAGATACGCAGTATTTT.

In its sample, this clone was seen once. The V call is TRBV19, the J call TRBJ1-2; 11 bases match TRBD1. V lost 6 bases to trimming and J lost 4 bases; unmatched junction nucleotides: 10. Germline CDR1 LNHDA, CDR2 SQIVND (reference sequence). CDR3 length: 16 amino acids. DNA of the CDR3: TGTGCCAGTAGCCCCACCGGGACAGGGGGAGGCTATGGCTACACCTTC. This translates into CASSPTGTGGGYGYTF.

The genes are TRBV7-3 and TRBJ2-3; 8 nucleotides match TRBD2. V lost 5 bases and J lost 3; bases outside the gene matches: 7. This CDR3 is 15 amino acids long. Germline assignment: CDR1 SGHTA and CDR2 FQGTGA. CDR3 region: CASSAGGHFTDTQYF. The CDR3 DNA reads as TGTGCCAGCAGCGCGGGAGGCCATTTTACAGATACGCAGTATTTT.

The table lists this clone with a few counts. V usage is TRBV7-9 and J usage is TRBJ1-2; the match to TRBD1 covers 9 bases. Germline CDR1 is SEHNR and CDR2 is FQNEAQ (reference sequence). This CDR3 is built from 18 residues. V was pared by 0 bases and J by 4 bases, with 12 bases of the junction left unmatched. In DNA form, the CDR3 reads TGTGCCAGCAGCTTAGCCTACGACAGGGGGAAAAGTGTCTATGGCTACACCTTC. Residues: CASSLAYDRGKSVYGYTF.

The chain couples TRBV7-2 to TRBJ2-7, with D possibly matching TRBD2 (6 bases). V lost 7 bases, J lost 0 bases, and 13 bases lay in between. This CDR3 contains 14 residues. The germline CDR1 and CDR2 sequences are SGHTA and FQGNSA. Written as DNA, the CDR3 is TGTGCCAGCACCCCTACCGGGAGCTCCTACGAGCAGTACTTC. Its translation is CASTPTGSSYEQYF.

The gene calls are TRBV28 and TRBJ2-1, with unresolved D. The V gene's germline CDR1 is MDHEN and CDR2 SYDVKM. The V and J ends lost 5 bases and 4 bases respectively, with 15 bases between them. This CDR3 has 15 amino acids. In nucleotides, the CDR3 is TGTGCCAGCAGTCCAGCAGACTTCAAATACAATGAGCAGTTCTTC. Encoded protein: CASSPADFKYNEQFF.

J is TRBJ2-7 and V is TRBV28; 14 nucleotides match TRBD2. Germline trimming cut 6 bases from V and 6 bases from J; bases unmatched to any gene: 7. The CDR3 totals 15 residues. Germline assignment: CDR1 MDHEN and CDR2 SYDVKM. The CDR3 sequence: CASRRLAGGPGEQYF. The CDR3 DNA follows: TGTGCCAGCAGGCGACTAGCGGGAGGGCCGGGCGAGCAGTACTTC. Filled out from reference TRBV28 and TRBJ2-7, the complete variable domain reads DVKVTQSSRYLVKRTGEKVFLECVQDMDHENMFWYRQDPGLGLRLIYFSYDVKMKEKGDIPEGYSVSREKKERFSLILESASTNQTSMYLCASRRLAGGPGEQYFGPGTRLTVT.

CDR3 sequence (DNA): TGTGCCAGCAGCGTAGCGACAGGGCCCAACTACGAGCAGTACTTC. It yields the protein CASSVATGPNYEQYF. The genes are TRBV9 and TRBJ2-7; 7 bases match TRBD1. The CDR3 length is 15 residues. Germline CDR1 and CDR2: SGDLS and YYNGEE. V shed 0 bases and J 3 bases; nucleotides not matched to a gene: 6.

The chain links TRBV30 to TRBJ2-1, with a tentative D call TRBD1 (6 bases). Trimming removed 1 base from V and 7 bases from J, with 17 bases in between. This CDR3 has 15 residues. Germline V gene sequence: CDR1 GTSNPN, CDR2 SVGIG (reference sequence). Written as DNA, the CDR3 is TGTGCCTGGAGTGGGGACGGGACATGGACGAATGAGCAGTTCTTC. Translation gives CAWSGDGTWTNEQFF.

The rearrangement links TRBV5-1 to TRBJ1-2, with 9 nucleotides matching TRBD1. Germline V gene lookup returns CDR1 SGHRS and CDR2 YFSETQ. Germline trimming cut 6 bases from V and 2 bases from J; bases unmatched to any gene: 8. This CDR3 is built from 15 residues. CDR3: CASNEMGTGNYGYTF. The CDR3 DNA reads as TGCGCCAGCAACGAGATGGGGACAGGGAACTATGGCTACACCTTC.

The V and J genes are TRBV27 and TRBJ2-7, with TRBD1 identical over 9 bases. V trimming: 5 bases; J trimming: 2 bases; junction bases outside the gene matches: 4. The CDR3 is 14 amino acids. Germline-derived CDR1 and CDR2 are MNHEY and SMNVEV (reference sequence). The CDR3 nucleotides read TGTGCCAGCAGTACCGGGACAGGGCCCTACGAGCAGTACTTC. Translating it yields CASSTGTGPYEQYF.

The gene calls are TRBV7-9 and TRBJ1-5, with TRBD1 as a possible D gene (5 bases). The CDR3 is 14 residues long. Trimming pared 5 bases from V and 9 bases from J, leaving 17 bases between. Germline CDR1 is SEHNR and CDR2 is FQNEAQ (reference sequence). CDR3: CASSTSDSLRPQHF. Here the CDR3 DNA reads TGTGCCAGCAGCACATCCGACAGCCTGCGGCCCCAGCATTTT.

The V call is TRBV18, the J call TRBJ1-3; D is unresolved. Germline V gene data show CDR1 as KGHSH and CDR2 as LQKENI. Trimming pared 6 bases from V and 0 bases from J, leaving 12 bases between. The CDR3 has 15 residues. The CDR3 bases are TGTGCCAGCTCGGCTGCGGAGATCTCTGGAAACACCATATATTTT. Protein sequence: CASSAAEISGNTIYF. Together with reference TRBV18 and TRBJ1-3, the CDR3 gives the full variable domain: NAGVMQNPRHLVRRRGQEARLRCSPMKGHSHVYWYRQLPEEGLKFMVYLQKENIIDESGMPKERFSAEFPKEGPSILRIQQVVRGDSAAYFCASSAAEISGNTIYFGEGSWLTVV.

This clone was detected a few times. The rearrangement links TRBV29-1 to TRBJ1-2; TRBD1 aligns across 9 bases. Germline V gene data show CDR1 as SQVTM and CDR2 as ANQGSEA. The V gene end was trimmed by 7 bases and the J gene end by 2 bases; junction bases not matched to a gene: 2. The CDR3 runs to 12 residues. DNA for the CDR3: TGCAGCGGTGGACAGGGGAACTATGGCTACACCTTC. It encodes CSGGQGNYGYTF.

This clone was detected once. The V call is TRBV7-3, the J call TRBJ2-2, with unresolved D. The CDR3 loop spans 19 amino acids. Germline lookup yields CDR1 SGHTA and CDR2 FQGTGA. Trimming took off 6 bases at V and 0 bases at J, with 23 bases between the two ends. The CDR3 coding sequence is TGTGCCAGCAGTCGCATCCCTCCAATGGGCCCACCGAACACCGGGGAGCTGTTTTTT. It specifies CASSRIPPMGPPNTGELFF.

This sequence joins TRBV5-6 and TRBJ2-5, with 8 bases fitting TRBD2. The ends lost 2 bases at V and 1 base at J; junction bases unmatched: 10. Germline V CDR1 and CDR2: SGHDT, YYEEEE. The CDR3 spans 17 residues. CDR3 in amino acids: CASSFLGVTSGQETQYF. The CDR3 DNA reads as TGTGCCAGCAGCTTCCTTGGGGTCACTAGCGGCCAAGAGACCCAGTACTTC.